This T cell receptor beta chain emerged from a study of T cells after yellow fever vaccination. Study background: Some fractions had low cell numbers, and these were prepared with SMART-Seq v4 Ultra Low Input.

Germline CDR1 and CDR2: MNHEY and SVGEGT. The length of the CDR3 is 15 residues. TCRdb re-derived calls from the 5' RACE reads in MiXCR, one entry per CDR3 protein. In the table there are some 350,000 distinct CDR3 sequences, 6.2% of which are singletons. Details on this clonotype: This may be a read error: a much more frequent sequence differs by one nucleotide.

Sequenced here: PBMCs, sampled 5 days after the yellow fever booster vaccination. This rearrangement joins TRBV6-2 or TRBV6-3 to TRBJ2-2; D may be TRBD2 (6 bases). This receptor was taken from a man in his thirties or forties who received the YFV17D yellow fever vaccine. In DNA, the CDR3 is TGTGCCAGCATCCACGGGCCTGGCGGGACCGGGGAGCTGGTTTTT. Translation gives CASIHGPGGTGELVF.